This entry lists 24 T cell receptor beta chains sequenced from one sample in a study of long-term antiretroviral therapy in people with HIV (dated by TCRdb to between 2021 and 2024). The immunoSEQ hsTCRB v3.0 assay was used at survey level resolution to sequence the TRB variable region. TCRdb limited this immuneACCESS table to in-frame rearrangements with V and J called. A share of clones is missing; checked studies link under half to unresolved V genes, and the rest is unexplained. The sample records 20,000 to 30,000 clones, around 81% of which are singletons. Of the sample, 15% to 20% is held by the ten largest clones. The material was unsorted PBMCs, obtained at the start of antiretroviral therapy, before treatment. Every receptor here comes from a woman aged 18-29 years with HIV.

The chain uses TRBV7-3 and TRBJ2-7; a weak D match, TRBD2 (6 bases). The CDR3 is made up of 13 amino acids. Deletions cut 4 bases from V and 0 bases from J, with 7 bases between. Germline V gene data show CDR1 as SGHTA and CDR2 as FQGTGA. The CDR3 loop reads CASSSTSSYEQYF. The CDR3 bases are TGTGCCAGCAGCTCGACTAGCTCCTACGAGCAGTACTTC.

The J gene is TRBJ1-3, the V gene TRBV27, with a weak D call TRBD1 (5 bases). The CDR3 consists of 19 residues. The germline V gene has CDR1 MNHEY and CDR2 SMNVEV (reference sequence). V lost 5 bases to trimming and J lost 4 bases, with 27 bases between them. The CDR3 is CASSPQMLRGTRSGNTIYF. As DNA, the CDR3 is TGTGCCAGCAGTCCACAGATGCTCCGGGGGACGAGGTCGGGAAACACCATATATTTT.

V is TRBV18 and J is TRBJ2-1, with TRBD1 as a possible D gene (5 bases). V was cut by 4 bases and J by 10 bases, with 14 bases left in between. The length of the CDR3 is 13 residues. Germline CDR1 reads KGHSH; CDR2 reads LQKENI. The CDR3 region has the DNA TGTGCCAGCTCACTTGAACCAGGGAACGAGCAGTTCTTC. Protein: CASSLEPGNEQFF.

V usage is TRBV11-2 and J usage is TRBJ2-7; 7 bases align to TRBD1. Germline V gives CDR1 SGHAT, CDR2 FQNNGV. With V trimmed by 1 base and J by 5 bases, 5 bases remained unmatched. The CDR3 loop spans 14 amino acids. CDR3 coding DNA: TGTGCCAGCAGCTTAGCAGGGGGTTCCGACGAGCAGTACTTC. This encodes CASSLAGGSDEQYF.

A single count supports this clone. The genes are TRBV27 and TRBJ2-1; D perhaps matches TRBD2 (6 bases). The germline V and J ends were trimmed by 3 bases and 6 bases, with 9 bases remaining between them. The CDR3 loop spans 13 amino acids. The germline V gene has CDR1 MNHEY and CDR2 SMNVEV (reference sequence). CDR3 sequence (DNA): TGTGCCAGCAGTTTTGACGGGGGCAATGAGCAGTTCTTC. This encodes CASSFDGGNEQFF.

The chain uses TRBV9 and TRBJ2-3; D is perhaps TRBD1 (6 bases). Trimming took 1 base from V and 2 from J, leaving 17 bases between them. Germline V CDR1 and CDR2: SGDLS, YYNGEE. The CDR3 sequence is 17 residues long. In DNA, the CDR3 is TGTGCCAGCAGCGTACTCGGGACACTCGGAACCACAGATACGCAGTATTTT. Its protein is CASSVLGTLGTTDTQYF.

The chain has TRBV6-4 and TRBJ2-3; 9 bases match TRBD1. The length of the CDR3 is 14 residues. V shed 3 bases and J 7 bases; nucleotides not matched to a gene: 5. Germline CDR1 reads MRHNA; CDR2 reads SNTAGT. CDR3 nucleotide sequence: TGTGCCAGCAGTGATGGACAGGGGAGGCATACGCAGTATTTT. Its protein product is CASSDGQGRHTQYF.

This clone was observed once. The chain joins TRBV5-5 to TRBJ2-2; 7 bases align to TRBD2. CDR1 is SGHKS, CDR2 YYEKEE, per germline (reference sequence). The CDR3 sequence is 14 residues long. The V gene end was trimmed by 4 bases and the J gene end by 6 bases; junction bases not matched to a gene: 6. In nucleotides, the CDR3 is TGTGCCAGCAGCCGGGGGGTTACACCCGGGGAGCTGTTTTTT. It yields the protein CASSRGVTPGELFF. Full variable domain (remainder filled in from reference TRBV5-5 and TRBJ2-2): DAGVTQSPTHLIKTRGQQVTLRCSPISGHKSVSWYQQVLGQGPQFIFQYYEKEERGRGNFPDRFSARQFPNYSSELNVNALLLGDSALYLCASSRGVTPGELFFGEGSRLTVL.

The V call is TRBV9, the J call TRBJ2-7, with 9 bases matching TRBD1. V dropped 4 bases and J dropped 4; count of bases not matched to a gene: 6. Germline CDR1 and CDR2: SGDLS and YYNGEE. The CDR3 covers 14 residues. CDR3 amino acids: CASSSSTGGYEQYF. The CDR3 nucleotides are TGTGCCAGCAGCTCATCGACAGGGGGATACGAGCAGTACTTC.

V usage is TRBV5-1 and J usage is TRBJ2-5; TRBD2 agrees at 10 bases. Germline loops: CDR1 SGHRS, CDR2 YFSETQ. J was trimmed by 2 bases and V by 0 bases; bases with no gene match: 1. This CDR3 has 15 amino acids. The CDR3 DNA sequence: TGCGCCAGCAGCTTGGCTAGCGGGGGACAAGAGACCCAGTACTTC. This encodes CASSLASGGQETQYF.

The chain uses TRBV7-8 and TRBJ2-7; 11 bases align to TRBD1. Germline V lookup: CDR1 SGHVS, CDR2 FQNEAQ. CDR3 size: 17 residues. V was pared by 5 bases and J by 6 bases, with 15 bases of the junction left unmatched. CDR3 loop: CASSPPPGQGDGSEQYF. CDR3 DNA sequence: TGTGCCAGCAGCCCACCACCGGGACAGGGGGACGGTAGCGAGCAGTACTTC.

The chain has TRBV5-1 and TRBJ2-5, with 9 nucleotides matching TRBD2. V lost 0 bases to trimming and J lost 3 bases; unmatched junction nucleotides: 3. The CDR3 consists of 15 residues. CDR1 and CDR2 (germline): SGHRS, YFSETQ. The CDR3 region is CASSLVAGGKETQYF. CDR3 coding DNA: TGCGCCAGCAGCTTGGTTGCGGGGGGGAAAGAGACCCAGTACTTC. Filled out from reference TRBV5-1 and TRBJ2-5, the complete variable domain reads KAGVTQTPRYLIKTRGQQVTLSCSPISGHRSVSWYQQTPGQGLQFLFEYFSETQRNKGNFPGRFSGRQFSNSRSEMNVSTLELGDSALYLCASSLVAGGKETQYFGPGTRLLVL.

V is TRBV4-3 and J is TRBJ2-6; D is perhaps TRBD2 (5 bases). Looked up from germline, CDR1 is LGHNA and CDR2 is YSLEER. Trimming removed 0 bases at V and 2 bases at J, with 8 bases between. CDR3 length: 16 residues. The CDR3 loop reads CASSQEDGTGANVLTF. The CDR3 DNA reads TGCGCCAGCAGCCAAGAAGACGGGACTGGGGCCAACGTCCTGACTTTC.

The CDR3 loop reads CASSLSSVGDEKLFF. In nucleotides, the CDR3 is TGTGCCAGCAGCTTATCTAGCGTCGGGGACGAAAAACTGTTTTTT. The rearrangement uses TRBV7-9 and TRBJ1-4; D possibly corresponds to TRBD1 (5 bases). The germline V and J ends were trimmed by 2 bases and 8 bases, with 15 bases remaining between them. The CDR3 length is 15 residues. Per germline, CDR1 SEHNR and CDR2 FQNEAQ (reference sequence).

The rearrangement links TRBV6-6 to TRBJ2-5; D might be TRBD1 (5 bases). Per germline, CDR1 MNHNY and CDR2 SVGAGI (reference sequence). This CDR3 is 14 amino acids long. The V gene lost 4 bases and the J gene lost 2 bases, with 11 bases spanning the gap. This CDR3 reads CASSSQTAQETQYF. The CDR3 DNA reads TGTGCCAGCAGTTCCCAGACAGCTCAAGAGACCCAGTACTTC.

This chain links TRBV7-9 with TRBJ1-2, with D hard to call. The CDR3 runs to 13 residues. The V end lost 2 bases, the J end lost 8 bases, and 12 bases lay between the germline ends. The germline V gene encodes CDR1 SEHNR and CDR2 FQNEAQ (reference sequence). The DNA for the CDR3 is TGTGCCAGCAGCTTATTCGAAGAGAACGGCTACACCTTC. As protein: CASSLFEENGYTF.

This rearrangement joins TRBV30 to TRBJ1-3; 7 bases fit TRBD1. The V gene end was trimmed by 2 bases and the J gene end by 3 bases; junction bases not matched to a gene: 4. This CDR3 region has 14 residues. Germline V gene lookup returns CDR1 GTSNPN and CDR2 SVGIG (reference sequence). The chain's CDR3 is CAWSFNRGGNTIYF. The CDR3, as DNA: TGTGCCTGGAGTTTTAACAGGGGTGGAAACACCATATATTTT.

This clone was observed a single time. V is TRBV9 and J is TRBJ2-3; TRBD2 might be the D (5 bases). Germline loops: CDR1 SGDLS, CDR2 YYNGEE. The CDR3 is 15 residues long. Trimming took off 0 bases at V and 3 bases at J, with 11 bases between the two ends. The CDR3: CASSVGAGGTDTQYF. The CDR3 bases are TGTGCCAGCAGCGTAGGGGCAGGCGGGACAGATACGCAGTATTTT.

This clone appeared once. V and J are TRBV9 and TRBJ1-2; D is unresolved. CDR1 SGDLS and CDR2 YYNGEE come from the germline V gene. V lost 0 bases and J 7 bases, leaving 13 bases between the germline ends. CDR3 length: 14 amino acids. The CDR3 region has the DNA TGTGCCAGCAGCGTAGGGACCCCACTGGGTGGCTACACCTTC. This codes for CASSVGTPLGGYTF. Supplemented by reference TRBV9 and TRBJ1-2, the full variable domain reads DSGVTQTPKHLITATGQRVTLRCSPRSGDLSVYWYQQSLDQGLQFLIQYYNGEERAKGNILERFSAQQFPDLHSELNLSSLELGDSALYFCASSVGTPLGGYTFGSGTRLTVV.

The genes are TRBV5-6 and TRBJ1-6; no clear D. The germline CDR1 and CDR2 sequences are SGHDT and YYEEEE. The CDR3 is made up of 12 amino acids. The V end was cut by 2 bases, the J end by 9 bases, with 6 bases between. The CDR3 is CASSFEASPLHF. The CDR3 nucleotides are TGTGCCAGCAGCTTTGAAGCTTCACCCCTCCACTTT.

Of note for this clone: The junction shows a germline mismatch at one end, possibly a read error. The rearrangement joins TRBV9 to TRBJ1-2; 10 bases match TRBD1. Germline CDR1 is SGDLS and CDR2 is YYNGEE. The CDR3 has 14 amino acids. CDR3 in amino acids: CAGSVPGQGFGYTF. The CDR3 DNA is TGTGCCGGCAGCGTACCGGGACAGGGGTTTGGCTACACCTTC.

This sequence joins TRBV7-8 and TRBJ2-1; TRBD2 agrees at 9 bases. Per the germline V gene, CDR1 is SGHVS and CDR2 is FQNEAQ. Trimming took 0 bases from V and 8 from J; bases not matched to a gene: 8. The length of the CDR3 is 16 residues. CDR3 bases: TGTGCCAGCAGCTTAGCGCTAGGCGGGGGGGCCGATGAGCAGTTCTTC. Translation gives CASSLALGGGADEQFF. Full variable domain (remainder filled in from reference TRBV7-8 and TRBJ2-1): GAGVSQSPRYKVAKRGQDVALRCDPISGHVSLFWYQQALGQGPEFLTYFQNEAQLDKSGLPSDRFFAERPEGSVSTLKIQRTQQEDSAVYLCASSLALGGGADEQFFGPGTRLTVL.

The chain employs TRBV6-5 and TRBJ1-2, with 11 bases matching TRBD1. This CDR3 comprises 15 residues. V was clipped by 4 bases and J by 7 bases; unmatched bases: 8. Germline loops: CDR1 MNHEY, CDR2 SVGAGI. The CDR3 DNA reads TGTGCCAGCAGTTCGCCGGGACAGGGGGAATCTGGCTACACCTTC. Its protein product is CASSSPGQGESGYTF.

The chain combines TRBV19 with TRBJ2-3, with D possibly called TRBD1 or TRBD2 (5 bases each). The ends were cut back, 5 bases at V and 4 bases at J, with 28 bases in the middle. Per the germline V gene, CDR1 is LNHDA and CDR2 is SQIVND (reference sequence). The CDR3 is 19 amino acids. DNA of the CDR3: TGTGCCAGTAGTTTCCTTGCCGGGACCCAAGGGCAGGAGGCAGATACGCAGTATTTT. This encodes CASSFLAGTQGQEADTQYF.